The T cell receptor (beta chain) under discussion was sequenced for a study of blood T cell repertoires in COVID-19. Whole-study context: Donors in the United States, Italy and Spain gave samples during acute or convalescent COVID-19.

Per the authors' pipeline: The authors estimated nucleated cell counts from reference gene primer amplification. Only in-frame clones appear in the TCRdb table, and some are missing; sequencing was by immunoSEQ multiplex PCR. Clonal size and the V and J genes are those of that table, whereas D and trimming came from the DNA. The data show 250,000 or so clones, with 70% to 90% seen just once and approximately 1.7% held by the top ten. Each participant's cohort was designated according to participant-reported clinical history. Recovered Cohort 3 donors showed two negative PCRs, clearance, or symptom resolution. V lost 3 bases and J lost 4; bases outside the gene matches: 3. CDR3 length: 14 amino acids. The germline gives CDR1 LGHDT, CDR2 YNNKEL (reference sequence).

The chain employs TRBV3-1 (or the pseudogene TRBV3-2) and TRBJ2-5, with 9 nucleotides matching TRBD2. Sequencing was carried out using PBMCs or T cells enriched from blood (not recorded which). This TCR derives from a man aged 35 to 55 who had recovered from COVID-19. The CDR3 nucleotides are TGTGCCAGCAGCCAGAATAGCGGGGGAGAGACCCAGTACTTC. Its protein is CASSQNSGGETQYF.